This T cell receptor (beta chain) came from a study of cytomegalovirus exposure and HLA in healthy donors (dated by TCRdb to 2016 to 2017). With regard to the full study: According to an earlier analysis of a few hundred of the donors, 150 million to 200 million T cells yielded 120 million or so unique TCR beta sequences and about 300 Gb of sequence data. The study combined high-throughput TCR immunosequencing, statistical association of individual TCRs with disease status, and machine learning to predict cytomegalovirus infection status. In an earlier analysis of roughly 540 of the donors, high-throughput TCR beta sequencing was used to judge whether each TCR beta V gene segment behaved as functional or pseudogenic. To study patterns of TCR occurrence, a later analysis re-analyzed previously published TCR beta repertoires from several hundred donors and added high-resolution HLA genotyping. Using immunosequencing, the study profiled T cell repertoires from around 670 subjects and related those repertoires to cytomegalovirus serostatus. A later genetic analysis used genome-wide SNP genotypes for about 60% of the 666 donors, treating that subset as a discovery cohort. Among the approximately 430 genotyped donors, about 85% belonged to the genetic ancestry cluster associated with self-reported Caucasian donors. Alongside the repertoire data, information on donor age, sex, ethnicity and CMV serostatus was compiled. Rather than drawing on any new phenotypic data, the later analysis identified candidate immune exposures from TCR beta sequences and the way those sequences occurred across donors. The study was designed to test whether signatures of past pathogen exposure could be identified by cataloging public T cell receptors. Across 398 genotyped donors of the cohort, an average of approximately 220,000 unique TCR beta nucleotide sequences per donor were sequenced, and around 20% of those sequences were non-productive. A handful of DR-DQ haplotypes were handled as single units for association and clustering because linkage in the cohort was strong. About 330 gigabases of sequencing data and around 80 million unique TCR sequences made up an early release that covered about 640 HLA-typed donors. Every repertoire in the discovery cohort had been generated on one and the same sequencing platform. Both class I and class II loci were covered by HLA typing, at four-digit resolution. Typing coverage differed by locus: A, B, C, DRB1 and DQB1 were typed in roughly 629-630 donors, DQA1 in roughly 500, DPA1 in some 600, and DPB1 in just under 490. In addition to the first cohort of 650 to 750 subjects, a separate validation cohort of 120 different subjects was used.

Libraries were prepared through the immunoSEQ multiplex PCR assay. A mixture of 60 forward primers for TCR Vbeta segments and 13 reverse primers for TCR Jbeta segments was used in the multiplex PCR. The CDR3 region of rearranged TCR beta genes was amplified from genomic DNA by a multiplex PCR assay. Amplified TCR beta libraries were sequenced as 87-base-pair reads on the Illumina HiSeq System. The study's own analysis went as follows. In a later analysis, tens of millions of unique TCR beta chains were counted across the 666 repertoires, and roughly 11 million of these chains were shared by at least two donors. Raw reads were error-corrected and collapsed into unique sequences by a nearest-neighbor algorithm in which closely related sequences were merged to remove PCR and sequencing errors. CDR3 sequences were aligned to IMGT reference sequences to assign V, D and J gene segments. For a sequence to be retained, a match of at least six nucleotides was required to both a V gene segment and a J gene segment. Rearrangements were called productive when the CDR3 lacked stop codons and stayed in frame with V and J; all others were non-productive. CDR3 was defined by IMGT convention, running from the second conserved V-encoded cysteine to the conserved J-encoded phenylalanine. In an earlier analysis of more than 550 of the donors, sequences lacking an unambiguous match to a single V gene segment were excluded. An earlier analysis of 587 of the donors classified V segments as functional when productive rearrangements were above 56.7% and as segregating when the standard deviation between donors was above 5%. A statistical classification framework was developed to diagnose cytomegalovirus status using the catalog of TCR beta chain sequences. V and J gene assignment, in a later analysis, came from comparing TCR nucleotide sequences with IMGT/GENE-DB human TR gene sequences. In a later analysis, CDR3 sequences and most-parsimonious VDJ recombination scenarios were assigned using the TCRdist pipeline. A later analysis defined each TCR beta chain by its CDR3 amino acid sequence plus V-gene family, and excluded reads lacking a unique V-gene family. In a later analysis, 450 to 600 highly shared, low-generation-probability nucleotide sequences were removed to address suspected cross-contamination and a sequencing artifact. In a later analysis, a clonal expansion index was calculated for each public chain from normalized within-repertoire ranks of inferred template counts. In a later analysis, generation probabilities were computed using a VDJ recombination model fitted to out-of-frame rearrangements, and the results were checked against IGoR. Hypergeometric tests were used in a later analysis to score TCR-TCR, TCR-HLA and TCR-CMV co-occurrence, with a repertoire-size bias correction applied to the TCR pairs. A later analysis estimated false discovery rates by permuting HLA or CMV assignments 20 times. In a later analysis, co-occurring TCRs were grouped using DBSCAN, and TCRdist sequence similarity was added for clustering within HLA-allele-positive subsets. For co-occurrence clustering, repertoires with fewer than 30,000 or more than 120,000 public chains were excluded, along with roughly five repertoires with anomalous nucleotide sharing. TCRdb stores this immuneACCESS table with in-frame sequences only. Part of the clones is absent; in the studies checked, under half of the shortfall reflects unresolved V genes, and no reason is known for the rest. V and J calls and clone size follow that table, whereas D and trimming were derived from the DNA. Counted in this sample were about 200,000 clones; 82% of them appeared once. The ten largest clones represent around 2.7% of the sample.

Points the paper makes about the study in general: This cohort had only TCR beta chains sequenced, and the lack of alpha or paired-chain data limited which features could be detected. In vitro tests confirmed that a few of the cytomegalovirus-associated TCR beta chains recognize cytomegalovirus antigens. At a false discovery rate of 0.05, a later analysis linked 16,000 or so TCR beta sequences to specific HLA alleles. The sequencing pipeline was judged likely to have produced a cluster of highly shared sequence variants as a technical artifact. The classifier was reported to diagnose cytomegalovirus status with high specificity and sensitivity in both the original and validation cohorts. In an earlier analysis of 587 of the donors, most TCR beta V segments appeared in productive rearrangements about 90% or about 30% of the time, broadly matching IMGT annotations. The earlier analysis of about 600 of the donors excluded around 17 rarely observed V segments, including chromosome 9 orphons, because counts were too low. Sequencing depth was assumed to be roughly uniform across donors in the presence/absence analyses, though that assumption may not hold. A later genetic analysis associated a missense DCLRE1C variant with V-gene and J-gene trimming of TCR beta chains, and an independent cohort replicated the association. The authors suggested that the approach could potentially be extended to other disease states and immunological phenotypes. A later analysis reported that several top co-occurrence clusters appeared linked to parvovirus B19, influenza, CMV and Epstein-Barr virus. In a later analysis, the rate of TCR association differed among HLA loci, with DRB1 alleles having the most associated TCRs and HLA-C alleles having the fewest. A further reported finding was that TCR beta sequences accurately predicted the HLA-A and HLA-B alleles for most subjects in the first cohort. A later analysis found that HLA-associated TCR beta chains were more clonally expanded and had lower generation probabilities than equally common non-associated chains. The study listed 164 TCR beta chains as associated with cytomegalovirus. Assigning TCR associations to individual alleles was difficult when HLA alleles, especially DR and DQ, strongly co-occurred. Linkage disequilibrium might explain the correlated functional status among segregating V segments, but an unknown experimental factor could not be ruled out. Compared with the approximately 600-donor mean, donors in an Asian-associated ancestry cluster had fewer N-insertions in productive TCRs, according to a later genetic analysis. CMV serostatus was the only immune exposure information available for the cohort. A later analysis found that most CMV-associated TCR beta chains appeared HLA-restricted, with HLA associations seemingly driven largely by CMV exposure. Because some donors lacked HLA typing at each locus, the association tests relied only on the typed subset. Most TCR sequences were seen in very few donors, while some public TCRs were found in many individuals.

The cohort was made up of about 670 healthy bone marrow donors. At the time of sampling, all cohort members were nominally healthy, though unrecorded immune exposures were likely present. The donor tested CMV seronegative, placing the donor among the 350 or so seronegative members of the cohort. A peripheral blood sample was provided by each donor, and peripheral blood mononuclear cells were used for TCR beta sequencing. Genomic DNA was extracted from the blood cell samples with the Qiagen DNeasy Blood Extraction Kit. The sample holds one count of this clone. Its antigen has not been determined. It has no much larger one-base neighbor in the sample; base qualities were not kept. Input material: PBMCs. The clonotype originates from a woman in her thirties or forties in good health and CMV-seronegative.

The CDR3 region has the sequence CSALGSYEQYF. The nucleotide sequence is given as TGCAGTGCCCTGGGCAGTTACGAGCAGTACTTC. The chain is assembled from TRBV20-1 and TRBJ2-7, with the D segment identity uncertain. Cut back by 6 bases and 4 bases, the V and J ends lie 10 bases apart. Reading the germline V gene (reference sequence) gives CDR1 DFQATT and CDR2 SNEGSKA. The CDR3 holds 11 amino acids from the cysteine to the phenylalanine. Only the CDR3 DNA is retained, 33 bases long and in frame from the first base.